The 29 T cell receptor beta chains listed next were all sequenced from one sample in a study of neurological immune-mediated disorders. From the 5' RACE reads, TCRdb called clonotypes with MiXCR, one entry per CDR3 protein. The repertoire holds tens of thousands of distinct CDR3 sequences, with roughly 7% as singletons. The sample consisted of PBMCs. The source of these receptors is a woman aged 40 to 50 in good health.

At least ten counts were recorded for this clonotype. The rearrangement joins TRBV7-8 to TRBJ2-7; a possible D gene is TRBD2 (6 bases). This CDR3 comprises 14 residues. The V gene lost 5 bases and the J gene lost 3 bases, with 14 bases spanning the gap. Per the germline V gene, CDR1 is SGHVS and CDR2 is FQNEAQ. The CDR3 is CASSPRPGVYEQYF. CDR3 nucleotide sequence: TGTGCCAGCAGCCCCCGGCCGGGGGTCTACGAGCAGTACTTC.

This clonotype was observed many times. The rearrangement uses TRBV9 and TRBJ1-3; 8 bases are shared with TRBD1. In germline, CDR1 is SGDLS, CDR2 YYNGEE. J gave up 2 bases and V 0 bases, and 4 bases lay outside the gene matches. This CDR3 is built from 16 residues. The CDR3 here is CASSVGTGRTGNTIYF. DNA for the CDR3: TGTGCCAGCAGCGTAGGGACAGGGAGGACTGGAAACACCATATATTTT.

CDR3 nucleotides: TGTGCCAGTACCCACCGGGGGACAGGGGACTATGGCTACACCTTC. Its protein product is CASTHRGTGDYGYTF. This chain links TRBV19 with TRBJ1-2, with 10 bases fitting TRBD1. The CDR3 sequence is 15 residues long. CDR1 LNHDA and CDR2 SQIVND come from the germline V gene (reference sequence). Trimming at V came to 7 bases and at J to 3 bases, leaving 8 bases not matched to a gene.

This clonotype was observed many times. The chain carries TRBV3-1 and TRBJ2-1; possible D gene TRBD1, 7 bases. In germline, CDR1 is LGHDT, CDR2 YNNKEL (reference sequence). The length of the CDR3 is 16 residues. The ends were cut back, 8 bases at V and 4 bases at J, with 21 bases in the middle. The CDR3 loop reads CASLPSGGRTYNEQFF. The DNA for the CDR3 is TGTGCCAGCTTACCATCAGGGGGGAGAACTTACAATGAGCAGTTCTTC.

The table lists this clonotype with many counts. The genes are TRBV20-1 and TRBJ2-1; D ambiguous. V lost 6 bases and J 8 bases, leaving 11 bases between the germline ends. There are 11 residues in the CDR3. Germline lookup yields CDR1 DFQATT and CDR2 SNEGSKA (reference sequence). The CDR3 sequence is CSARPDYEQFF. As DNA, the CDR3 is TGCAGTGCCCGCCCTGATTATGAGCAGTTCTTC.

This clonotype was observed at least ten times. The J gene is TRBJ2-3, the V gene TRBV27; D may correspond to TRBD1 or TRBD2 (5 bases each). With 8 bases removed from V and 2 bases from J, the gap between germline ends came to 14 bases. Germline assignment: CDR1 MNHEY and CDR2 SMNVEV (reference sequence). CDR3 size: 14 residues. CDR3 amino acids: CASALRDLTDTQYF. The CDR3 DNA is TGTGCCAGCGCACTAAGGGACCTCACAGATACGCAGTATTTT.

By share, this clonotype counts as medium-sized (0.01 to 0.1%). The V gene is TRBV29-1, the J gene TRBJ1-1; D possibly corresponds to TRBD1 (5 bases). The CDR3 contains 13 residues. With 8 bases removed from V and 0 bases from J, the gap between germline ends came to 13 bases. Germline V lookup: CDR1 SQVTM, CDR2 ANQGSEA. CDR3 sequence (DNA): TGCAGCTTTCGGGGACGGTTGAACACTGAAGCTTTCTTT. Its protein is CSFRGRLNTEAFF.

With regard to this clonotype: A much larger clone sits a single nucleotide away, making a read error possible. The J gene is TRBJ1-1, the V gene TRBV7-9; no clear D gene. The germline gives CDR1 SEHNR, CDR2 FQNEAQ (reference sequence). The CDR3 totals 13 residues. CDR3 loop: CTSSFKSNTEAFF. CDR3 bases: TGTACCAGCAGCTTCAAATCGAACACTGAAGCTTTCTTT.

This clonotype was seen many times. This rearrangement joins TRBV20-1 to TRBJ2-1; D remains unclear. Trimming took off 2 bases at V and 7 bases at J, with 27 bases between the two ends. Germline CDR1 and CDR2: DFQATT and SNEGSKA (reference sequence). CDR3 length: 18 residues. This chain's CDR3 is CSARNPASVRLFSNEQFF. The DNA for the CDR3 is TGCAGTGCTAGAAATCCGGCTTCGGTTAGGCTCTTTTCAAATGAGCAGTTCTTC.

This clonotype was picked up many times. The J gene is TRBJ1-3, the V gene TRBV5-1; possible D gene TRBD1, 6 bases. CDR1 SGHRS and CDR2 YFSETQ come from the germline V gene. V lost 7 bases to trimming and J lost 0 bases, with 20 bases between them. CDR3 length equals 17 residues. The CDR3 DNA is TGCGCCAGCGCCGAGGGGGGACTGACCGGCTCTGGAAACACCATATATTTT. It is translated as CASAEGGLTGSGNTIYF.

This clonotype was recorded many times. This chain uses TRBV7-2 with TRBJ2-2; D gene ambiguous. The germline CDR1 and CDR2 sequences are SGHTA and FQGNSA. This CDR3 has 17 amino acids. Deletions cut 0 bases from V and 4 bases from J, with 15 bases between. The CDR3 here is CASSLAFGRRITGELFF. In nucleotides, the CDR3 is TGTGCCAGCAGCTTAGCTTTTGGACGTCGTATCACCGGGGAGCTGTTTTTT.

This clonotype was detected many times. This sequence joins TRBV14 and TRBJ2-1, with D perhaps TRBD2 (6 bases). This CDR3 contains 14 residues. Germline V gives CDR1 SGHDN, CDR2 FVKESK. V lost 2 bases and J 6 bases, leaving 11 bases between the germline ends. As DNA, the CDR3 is TGTGCCAGCAGCCAAAGGAGGGTCGGCAATGAGCAGTTCTTC. Protein: CASSQRRVGNEQFF.

The chain is built from TRBV24-1 and TRBJ2-3; a weak D match, TRBD2 (6 bases). CDR1 and CDR2 from the germline V gene are KGHDR and SFDVKD. Trimming cost V 7 bases and J 2 bases, with 18 bases left between them. The CDR3 runs to 16 residues. The CDR3 reads CATSDPSEGDTDTQYF. CDR3 nucleotide sequence: TGTGCCACCAGCGACCCTAGCGAAGGGGACACAGATACGCAGTATTTT.

The sample holds many counts of this clonotype. The chain employs TRBV27 and TRBJ2-1; a possible D gene is TRBD2 (6 bases). Trimming stripped 7 bases from V and 6 bases from J, with 19 bases between. The CDR3 is 15 residues long. Germline loops: CDR1 MNHEY, CDR2 SMNVEV (reference sequence). The CDR3 DNA reads TGTGCCAGCATTACGACCCGGGAGATAGGCAATGAGCAGTTCTTC. It encodes CASITTREIGNEQFF.

There are many counts of this clonotype. This chain connects TRBV6-5 to TRBJ1-2, with D perhaps TRBD1 (5 bases). The CDR3 is 12 amino acids. Trimming shortened V by 7 bases and J by 6 bases, and 12 bases separated the two germline ends. The germline V gene encodes CDR1 MNHEY and CDR2 SVGAGI. CDR3 residues: CASMVGEHGYTF. The CDR3 DNA reads TGTGCCAGCATGGTGGGGGAGCATGGCTACACCTTC.

This clonotype was detected many times. The rearrangement joins TRBV6-2 or TRBV6-3 to TRBJ2-1; D may be TRBD2 (5 bases). Per the germline V gene, CDR1 is MNHEY and CDR2 is SVGEGT. V lost 5 bases and J 3 bases, leaving 8 bases between the germline ends. CDR3 length: 13 amino acids. The CDR3 DNA follows: TGTGCCAGCAGTGTGAGGGACTACAATGAGCAGTTCTTC. Its translation: CASSVRDYNEQFF.

At least ten counts were recorded for this clonotype. V is TRBV12-3 or TRBV12-4 and J is TRBJ2-2, with 12 bases lining up with TRBD1. The CDR3 is 18 amino acids. V lost 1 base to trimming and J lost 4 bases; unmatched junction nucleotides: 7. The CDR3: CASSLVVGTGGTTGELFF. In nucleotides, the CDR3 is TGTGCCAGCAGTTTAGTCGTTGGGACAGGGGGCACCACCGGGGAGCTGTTTTTT.

Many counts were recorded for this clonotype. V gene TRBV7-9 combines with J gene TRBJ2-1; D gene uncertain. Trimming took 4 bases from V and 2 from J, leaving 12 bases between them. CDR3 size: 15 residues. Germline CDR1 and CDR2: SEHNR and FQNEAQ (reference sequence). This CDR3 reads CASSSGSSPYNEQFF. In DNA, the CDR3 is TGTGCCAGCAGCTCCGGATCGTCGCCCTACAATGAGCAGTTCTTC.

This clonotype appeared many times. J is TRBJ2-5 and V is TRBV20-1; TRBD2 agrees at 11 bases. The V gene end was trimmed by 6 bases and the J gene end by 2 bases; junction bases not matched to a gene: 14. Germline-derived CDR1 and CDR2 are DFQATT and SNEGSKA (reference sequence). The CDR3 runs 17 residues. CDR3: CSADGASGGSDQETQYF. The CDR3 region has the DNA TGCAGTGCGGATGGAGCTAGCGGGGGGTCTGATCAAGAGACCCAGTACTTC.

This clonotype was observed many times. The chain links TRBV10-1 to TRBJ2-1, with D possibly being TRBD2 (6 bases). This CDR3 contains 13 residues. Germline assignment: CDR1 WNHNN and CDR2 SYGVQD (reference sequence). Trimming removed 2 bases at V and 6 bases at J, with 8 bases between. The CDR3 loop reads CASSETSSNEQFF. CDR3 bases: TGCGCCAGCAGTGAGACTAGCAGCAATGAGCAGTTCTTC.

This clonotype appeared many times. The chain joins TRBV9 to TRBJ2-5; 9 positions match TRBD1. Trimming took 3 bases from V and 0 from J; bases not matched to a gene: 12. The germline V gene encodes CDR1 SGDLS and CDR2 YYNGEE. This CDR3 contains 18 residues. CDR3 in DNA: TGTGCCAGCAGCGAAGGGTCCGCCGGGACAGGGCACCAAGAGACCCAGTACTTC. It specifies CASSEGSAGTGHQETQYF.

At least ten counts were recorded for this clonotype. The chain links TRBV27 to TRBJ1-6; possibly TRBD1 for D (5 bases). V dropped 6 bases and J dropped 10 bases, with 19 bases sitting between them. The CDR3 extends over 15 amino acids. Per germline, CDR1 MNHEY and CDR2 SMNVEV (reference sequence). CDR3 in amino acids: CASSTKAGWRSPLHF. CDR3 nucleotide sequence: TGTGCCAGCAGCACCAAGGCAGGGTGGCGCTCACCCCTCCACTTT.

Many counts were recorded for this clonotype. This sequence joins TRBV11-2 and TRBJ2-5; D gene uncertain. V lost 1 base, J lost 7 bases, and 13 bases lay in between. Germline V lookup: CDR1 SGHAT, CDR2 FQNNGV. CDR3 length: 14 residues. Here the CDR3 DNA reads TGTGCCAGCAGCTTAGTTGTGCGCCCGGGGACCCAGTACTTC. This gives the protein CASSLVVRPGTQYF.

This clonotype was recorded at least ten times. The gene calls are TRBV27 and TRBJ2-1, with 8 bases identical to TRBD2. The CDR3 spans 17 residues. Germline values: CDR1 MNHEY, CDR2 SMNVEV (reference sequence). J lost 2 bases, V lost 1 base, and 7 bases had no gene match. The CDR3 DNA reads TGTGCCAGCAGTTTATTTCCTAGCGGGCGACCCTACAATGAGCAGTTCTTC. Translated: CASSLFPSGRPYNEQFF.

This clonotype was recorded at least ten times. V is TRBV5-6 and J is TRBJ2-1; unclear D gene. The germline V gene has CDR1 SGHDT and CDR2 YYEEEE. This CDR3 is built from 15 residues. Trimming shortened V by 3 bases and J by 1 base, and 11 bases separated the two germline ends. CDR3 DNA: TGTGCCAGCAGCTCGTCGCTACTTTCCTACAATGAGCAGTTCTTC. It yields the protein CASSSSLLSYNEQFF.

This clonotype was seen at least ten times. This chain connects TRBV6-5 to TRBJ1-1, with 8 positions matching TRBD1. This CDR3 comprises 14 residues. Germline CDR1 MNHEY, CDR2 SVGAGI. The junction had 3 bases not matched to a gene; V was cut back by 5 bases and J by 1 base. The CDR3 DNA reads TGTGCCAGCAGTCCGGGACAGGCGAACACTGAAGCTTTCTTT. As protein: CASSPGQANTEAFF.

The sample holds a few counts of this clonotype. One base away lies a much larger clone, so this may be a sequencing read error. This chain uses TRBV6-1 with TRBJ1-1; D may be TRBD1 (6 bases). The germline V gene encodes CDR1 MNHNS and CDR2 SASEGT. Trimming removed 10 bases at V and 2 bases at J, with 17 bases between. The CDR3 length is 14 residues. CDR3 sequence: CANMGAAGNTEAFF. The CDR3 region has the DNA TGTGCCAACATGGGGGCAGCGGGCAACACTGAAGCTTTCTTT.

This clonotype was counted at least ten times. V is TRBV25-1 and J is TRBJ1-5; 9 bases are shared with TRBD1. Trimming at V came to 9 bases and at J to 3 bases, leaving 3 bases not matched to a gene. Germline V CDR1 and CDR2: MGHDK, SYGVNS. The CDR3 runs 13 residues. Written as DNA, the CDR3 is TGTGCCAGTAGACAGGGGGTCAATCAGCCCCAGCATTTT. This translates into CASRQGVNQPQHF.

Of note for this clonotype: This may be a read error: a much more frequent sequence differs by one nucleotide. V is TRBV27 and J is TRBJ2-3; unclear D gene. CDR1 MNHEY and CDR2 SMNVEV come from the germline V gene (reference sequence). The CDR3 sequence is 11 residues long. This CDR3 is CASSTTYTQYF. The CDR3 bases are TGTGCCAGCAGTACCACATATACGCAGTATTTT.